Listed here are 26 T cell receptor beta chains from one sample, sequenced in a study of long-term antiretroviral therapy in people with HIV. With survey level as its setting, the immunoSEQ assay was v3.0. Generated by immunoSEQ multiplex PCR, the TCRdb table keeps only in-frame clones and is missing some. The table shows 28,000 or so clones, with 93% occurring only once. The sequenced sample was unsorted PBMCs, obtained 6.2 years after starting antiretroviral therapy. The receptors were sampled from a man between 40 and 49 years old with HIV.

The CDR3 nucleotides are TGCAGCGCCGACAGGGGAAACACCGGGGAGCTGTTTTTT. Protein product: CSADRGNTGELFF. This chain links TRBV29-1 with TRBJ2-2; 8 nucleotides match TRBD1. Germline assignment: CDR1 SQVTM and CDR2 ANQGSEA. Trimming cost V 7 bases and J 2 bases; bases outside gene matches: 3. This CDR3 spans 13 amino acids.

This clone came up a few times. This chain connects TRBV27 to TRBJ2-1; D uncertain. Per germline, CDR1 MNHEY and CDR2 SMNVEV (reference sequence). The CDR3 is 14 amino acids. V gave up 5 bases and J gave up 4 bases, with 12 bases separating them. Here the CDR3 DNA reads TGTGCCAGCAGTATGGGCCTTACATACAATGAGCAGTTCTTC. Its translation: CASSMGLTYNEQFF.

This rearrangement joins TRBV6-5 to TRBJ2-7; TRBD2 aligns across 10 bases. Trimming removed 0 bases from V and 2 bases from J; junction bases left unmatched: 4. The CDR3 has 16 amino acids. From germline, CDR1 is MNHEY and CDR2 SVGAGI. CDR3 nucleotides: TGTGCCAGCAGTTACTCGAACCTAGCGGGAGCCTACGAGCAGTACTTC. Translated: CASSYSNLAGAYEQYF.

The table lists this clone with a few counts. Written as DNA, the CDR3 is TGTGCCACCAGCAGAGAGCGGACAGGGAATAGTAGGGTGGCTAACGCCGGGGAGCTGTTTTTT. This codes for CATSRERTGNSRVANAGELFF. This rearrangement joins TRBV15 to TRBJ2-2; TRBD1 matches 8 bases. Germline CDR1 reads LNHNV; CDR2 reads YYDKDF (reference sequence). The CDR3 consists of 21 residues. The trim removed 0 bases at V and 6 bases at J, leaving 21 bases unmatched.

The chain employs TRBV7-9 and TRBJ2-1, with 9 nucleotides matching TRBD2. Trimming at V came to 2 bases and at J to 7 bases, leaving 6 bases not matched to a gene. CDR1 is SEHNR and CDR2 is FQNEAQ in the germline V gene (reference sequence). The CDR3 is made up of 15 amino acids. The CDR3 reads CASSLRVSGSNEQFF. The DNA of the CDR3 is TGTGCCAGCAGCTTACGGGTTAGCGGGAGTAATGAGCAGTTCTTC.

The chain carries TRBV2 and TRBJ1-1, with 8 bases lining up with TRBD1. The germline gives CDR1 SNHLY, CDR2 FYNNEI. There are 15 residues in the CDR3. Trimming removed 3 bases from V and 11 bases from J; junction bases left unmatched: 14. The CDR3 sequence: CASSEAGQAFGRAFF. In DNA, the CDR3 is TGTGCCAGCAGTGAGGCGGGACAGGCCTTTGGTAGGGCTTTCTTT.

CDR3 sequence reads: CASSIDKSSYNEQFF. CDR3 bases: TGTGCCAGTAGTATAGATAAGAGCTCCTACAATGAGCAGTTCTTC. The rearrangement joins TRBV19 to TRBJ2-1, with D unresolved. Germline CDR1 LNHDA, CDR2 SQIVND (reference sequence). The CDR3 is 15 amino acids. V dropped 0 bases and J dropped 0 bases, with 6 bases sitting between them.

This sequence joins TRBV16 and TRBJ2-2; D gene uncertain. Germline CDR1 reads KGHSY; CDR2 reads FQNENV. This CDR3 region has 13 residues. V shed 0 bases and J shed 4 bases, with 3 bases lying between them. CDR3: CASSQSSTGELFF. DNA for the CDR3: TGTGCCAGCAGCCAATCCAGCACCGGGGAGCTGTTTTTT.

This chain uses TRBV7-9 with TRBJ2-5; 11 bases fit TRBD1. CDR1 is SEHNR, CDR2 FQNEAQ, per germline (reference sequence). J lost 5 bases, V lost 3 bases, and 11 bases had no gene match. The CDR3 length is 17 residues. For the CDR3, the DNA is TGTGCCAGCAGCTTGATCGTTGGACAGGGGGCTCGGGAGACCCAGTACTTC. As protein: CASSLIVGQGARETQYF.

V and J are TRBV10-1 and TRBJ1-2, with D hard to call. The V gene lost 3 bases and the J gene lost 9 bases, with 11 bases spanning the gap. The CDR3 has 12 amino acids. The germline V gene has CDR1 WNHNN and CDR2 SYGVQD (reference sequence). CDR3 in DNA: TGCGCCAGCAGTGATTCGACCGACAGCTACACCTTC. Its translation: CASSDSTDSYTF.

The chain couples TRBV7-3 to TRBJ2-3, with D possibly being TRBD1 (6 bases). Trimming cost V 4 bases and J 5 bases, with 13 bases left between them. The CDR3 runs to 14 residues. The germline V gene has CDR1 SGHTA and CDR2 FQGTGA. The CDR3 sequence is CASSSTGFGDTQYF. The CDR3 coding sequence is TGTGCCAGCAGCTCCACAGGGTTCGGAGATACGCAGTATTTT.

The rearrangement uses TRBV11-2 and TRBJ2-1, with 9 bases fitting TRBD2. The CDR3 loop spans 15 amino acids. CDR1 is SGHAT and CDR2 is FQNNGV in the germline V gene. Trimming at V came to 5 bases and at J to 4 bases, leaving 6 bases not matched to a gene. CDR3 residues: CASSEGLAAYNEQFF. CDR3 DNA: TGTGCCAGCAGCGAGGGACTAGCAGCTTACAATGAGCAGTTCTTC.

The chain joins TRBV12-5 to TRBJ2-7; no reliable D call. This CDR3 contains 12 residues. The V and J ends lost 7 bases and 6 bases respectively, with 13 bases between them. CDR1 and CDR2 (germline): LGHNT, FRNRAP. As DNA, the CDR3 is TGTGCTAGTGTAAGTAGTGTGGGCGAGCAGTACTTC. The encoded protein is CASVSSVGEQYF. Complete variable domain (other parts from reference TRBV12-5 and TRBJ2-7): DARVTQTPRHKVTEMGQEVTMRCQPILGHNTVFWYRQTMMQGLELLAYFRNRAPLDDSGMPKDRFSAEMPDATLATLKIQPSEPRDSAVYFCASVSSVGEQYFGPGTRLTVT.

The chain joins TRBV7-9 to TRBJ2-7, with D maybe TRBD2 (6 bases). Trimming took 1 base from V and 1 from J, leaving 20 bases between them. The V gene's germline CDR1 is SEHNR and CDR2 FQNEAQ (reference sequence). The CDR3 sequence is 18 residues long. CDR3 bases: TGTGCCAGCAGCTTAGTGGGGGGAGGAGGCAGGCGTTCCTACGAGCAGTACTTC. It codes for CASSLVGGGGRRSYEQYF.

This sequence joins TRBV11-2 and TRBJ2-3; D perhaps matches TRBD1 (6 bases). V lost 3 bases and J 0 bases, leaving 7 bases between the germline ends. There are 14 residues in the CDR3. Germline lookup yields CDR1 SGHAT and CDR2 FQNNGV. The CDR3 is CASSLGASTDTQYF. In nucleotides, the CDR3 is TGTGCCAGCAGCTTGGGGGCTAGCACAGATACGCAGTATTTT. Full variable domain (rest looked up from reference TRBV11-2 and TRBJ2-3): EAGVAQSPRYKIIEKRQSVAFWCNPISGHATLYWYQQILGQGPKLLIQFQNNGVVDDSQLPKDRFSAERLKGVDSTLKIQPAKLEDSAVYLCASSLGASTDTQYFGPGTRLTVL.

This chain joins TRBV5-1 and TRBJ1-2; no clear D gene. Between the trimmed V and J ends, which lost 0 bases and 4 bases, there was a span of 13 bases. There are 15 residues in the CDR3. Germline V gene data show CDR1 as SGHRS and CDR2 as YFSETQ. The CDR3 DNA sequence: TGCGCCAGCAGCTTGGAGGCCAAACTCGGCTATGGCTACACCTTC. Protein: CASSLEAKLGYGYTF.

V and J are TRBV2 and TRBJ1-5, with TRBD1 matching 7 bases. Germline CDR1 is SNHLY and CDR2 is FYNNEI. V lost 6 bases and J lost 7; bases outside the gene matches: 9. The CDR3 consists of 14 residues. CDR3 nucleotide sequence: TGTGCCAGCAGCCACAGGGGATTAGAGCAGCCCCAGCATTTT. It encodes CASSHRGLEQPQHF. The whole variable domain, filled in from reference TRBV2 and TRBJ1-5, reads EPEVTQTPSHQVTQMGQEVILRCVPISNHLYFYWYRQILGQKVEFLVSFYNNEISEKSEIFDDQFSVERPDGSNFTLKIRSTKLEDSAMYFCASSHRGLEQPQHFGDGTRLSIL.

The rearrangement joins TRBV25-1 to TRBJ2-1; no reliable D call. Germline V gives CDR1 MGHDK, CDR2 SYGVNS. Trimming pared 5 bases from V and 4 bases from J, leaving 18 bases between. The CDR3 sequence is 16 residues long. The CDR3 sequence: CASSKGGASYYNEQFF. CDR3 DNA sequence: TGTGCCAGCAGTAAGGGTGGTGCCTCTTATTACAATGAGCAGTTCTTC.

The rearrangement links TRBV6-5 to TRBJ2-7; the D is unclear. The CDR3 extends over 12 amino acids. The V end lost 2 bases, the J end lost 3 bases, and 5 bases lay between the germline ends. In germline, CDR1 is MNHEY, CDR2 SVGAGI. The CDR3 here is CASSYTVYEQYF. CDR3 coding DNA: TGTGCCAGCAGTTACACTGTCTACGAGCAGTACTTC.

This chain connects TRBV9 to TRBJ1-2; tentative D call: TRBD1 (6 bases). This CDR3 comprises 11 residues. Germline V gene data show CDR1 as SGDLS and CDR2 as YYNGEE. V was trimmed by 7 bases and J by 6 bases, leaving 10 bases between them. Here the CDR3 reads CASEGTNGYTF. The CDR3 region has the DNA TGTGCCAGCGAGGGGACAAATGGCTACACCTTC.

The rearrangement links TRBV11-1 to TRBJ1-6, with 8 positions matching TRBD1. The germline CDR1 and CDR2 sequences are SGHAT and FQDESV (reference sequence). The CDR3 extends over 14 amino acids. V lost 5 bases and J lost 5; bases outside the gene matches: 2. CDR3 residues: CASSRTGNNSPLHF. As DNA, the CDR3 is TGTGCCAGCAGCCGGACAGGGAATAATTCACCCCTCCACTTT.

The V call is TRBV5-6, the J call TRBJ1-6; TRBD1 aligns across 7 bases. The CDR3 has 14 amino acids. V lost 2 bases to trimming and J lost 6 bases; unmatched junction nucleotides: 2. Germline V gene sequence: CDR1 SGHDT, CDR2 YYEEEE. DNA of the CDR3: TGTGCCAGCAGCTTCGGGACAGTTAATTCACCCCTCCACTTT. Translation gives CASSFGTVNSPLHF.

CDR3 amino acids: CASSLASGTDTQYF. The DNA of the CDR3 is TGCGCCAGCAGCTTAGCTAGCGGTACAGATACGCAGTATTTT. The rearrangement joins TRBV5-1 to TRBJ2-3; 7 nucleotides align to TRBD2. From germline, CDR1 is SGHRS and CDR2 YFSETQ. This CDR3 has 14 residues. With 2 bases clipped from V and 3 bases from J, the junction kept 3 bases outside the gene matches.

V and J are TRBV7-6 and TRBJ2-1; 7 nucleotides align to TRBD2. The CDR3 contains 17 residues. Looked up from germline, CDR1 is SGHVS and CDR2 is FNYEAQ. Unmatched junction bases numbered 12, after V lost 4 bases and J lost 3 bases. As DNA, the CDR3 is TGTGCCAGCAGCTCCTTAGCTGGGGGGGGGTACTACAATGAGCAGTTCTTC. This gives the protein CASSSLAGGGYYNEQFF.

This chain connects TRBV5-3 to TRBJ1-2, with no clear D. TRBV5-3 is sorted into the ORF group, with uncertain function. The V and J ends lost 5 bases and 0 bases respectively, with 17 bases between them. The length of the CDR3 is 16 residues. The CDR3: CARRRHPVTANYGYTF. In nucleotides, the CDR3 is TGTGCCAGAAGAAGACATCCAGTTACAGCTAACTATGGCTACACCTTC.

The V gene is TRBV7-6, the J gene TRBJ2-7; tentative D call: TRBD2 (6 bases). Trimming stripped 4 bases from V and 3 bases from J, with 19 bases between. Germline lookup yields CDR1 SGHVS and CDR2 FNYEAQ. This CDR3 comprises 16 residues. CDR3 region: CASSSSGGLAIYEQYF. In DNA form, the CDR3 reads TGTGCCAGCAGCTCCAGCGGCGGGCTAGCGATCTACGAGCAGTACTTC.